These 13 T cell receptor beta chains originate from one sample sequenced in a study of CD8 T cells in Susac syndrome. The authors reverse transcribed roughly 0.45 to 1 ug RNA with random hexamers. TCRdb reprocessed the immunoSEQ multiplex PCR reads with MiXCR, giving one entry per CDR3 protein. The sample holds about 240,000 distinct CDR3 sequences, approximately 95% seen once. The sequenced sample was CD4+ T cells from PBMCs. These receptors all stem from a human donor with Susac syndrome.

The J gene is TRBJ1-5, the V gene TRBV19; unclear D gene. Germline loops: CDR1 LNHDA, CDR2 SQIVND (reference sequence). CDR3 size: 17 residues. Deletions cut 7 bases from V and 0 bases from J, with 19 bases between. The CDR3 nucleotides are TGTGCCAGTAAGGTGGGTTCGTTTAGGATTAGCAATCAGCCCCAGCATTTT. Translation gives CASKVGSFRISNQPQHF.

The rearrangement uses TRBV3-1 and TRBJ1-3; possibly TRBD1 for D (5 bases). Deletions cut 4 bases from V and 0 bases from J, with 16 bases between. There are 17 residues in the CDR3. The germline V gene has CDR1 LGHDT and CDR2 YNNKEL (reference sequence). CDR3 sequence reads: CASSPRPGLISGNTIYF. The CDR3 bases are TGTGCCAGCAGCCCACGACCGGGACTGATCTCTGGAAACACCATATATTTT.

The V and J genes are TRBV28 and TRBJ1-1; D call uncertain. Trimming removed 1 base at V and 0 bases at J, with 15 bases between. The CDR3 length is 17 residues. Germline V gene lookup returns CDR1 MDHEN and CDR2 SYDVKM. The CDR3 sequence is CASSLFPPEDLNTEAFF. The CDR3 coding sequence is TGTGCCAGCAGTTTATTCCCCCCGGAGGACCTGAACACTGAAGCTTTCTTT.

V and J are TRBV12-3 or TRBV12-4 and TRBJ2-7; 9 bases fit TRBD2. There are 15 residues in the CDR3. V shed 5 bases, J shed 5 bases, and the junction held 10 bases outside the gene matches. CDR3 in amino acids: CASSPRLADVHEQYF. Written as DNA, the CDR3 is TGTGCCAGCAGTCCCCGACTAGCGGATGTCCACGAGCAGTACTTC.

This chain links TRBV12-3 or TRBV12-4 with TRBJ2-7; no reliable D call. The CDR3 spans 11 residues. Trimming removed 6 bases at V and 6 bases at J, with 9 bases between. The CDR3 loop is CASSLYSEQYF. CDR3 DNA: TGTGCCAGCAGCCTCTATTCCGAGCAGTACTTC.

The rearrangement joins TRBV7-2 to TRBJ2-4; D uncertain. Per the germline V gene, CDR1 is SGHTA and CDR2 is FQGNSA. The CDR3 has 15 amino acids. Trimming removed 5 bases from V and 0 bases from J, with 11 bases in between. DNA of the CDR3: TGTGCCAGCAGCAAAACCAGGATAGCCAAAAACATTCAGTACTTC. This encodes CASSKTRIAKNIQYF. Combining the CDR3 with reference TRBV7-2 and TRBJ2-4 gives the whole variable domain GAGVSQSPSNKVTEKGKDVELRCDPISGHTALYWYRQSLGQGLEFLIYFQGNSAPDKSGLPSDRFSAERTGGSVSTLTIQRTQQEDSAVYLCASSKTRIAKNIQYFGAGTRLSVL.

The J gene is TRBJ2-7, the V gene TRBV14; the D gene is possibly TRBD1 (5 bases). The CDR3 length is 15 residues. V was trimmed by 4 bases and J by 5 bases, leaving 18 bases between them. Germline V gene lookup returns CDR1 SGHDN and CDR2 FVKESK. This CDR3 reads CASSPRQKYFHEQYF. The DNA for the CDR3 is TGTGCCAGCAGCCCTCGACAGAAATACTTTCACGAGCAGTACTTC.

V and J are TRBV20-1 and TRBJ2-1, with a tentative D call TRBD2 (6 bases). Trimming took 6 bases from V and 9 from J, leaving 21 bases between them. The CDR3 runs 14 residues. Germline CDR1 is DFQATT and CDR2 is SNEGSKA (reference sequence). CDR3 amino acids: CSAHGDSLFGEQFF. DNA for the CDR3: TGCAGTGCACACGGGGACTCCCTTTTTGGTGAGCAGTTCTTC.

The rearrangement joins TRBV20-1 to TRBJ2-1, with a weak D call TRBD1 (7 bases). The CDR3 loop spans 11 amino acids. V was pared by 7 bases and J by 7 bases, with 11 bases between. The V gene's germline CDR1 is DFQATT and CDR2 SNEGSKA (reference sequence). The CDR3 sequence: CSGAGGNEQFF. CDR3 sequence (DNA): TGCAGTGGGGCAGGGGGGAATGAGCAGTTCTTC.

This clonotype was seen only a few times. The rearrangement joins TRBV19 to TRBJ1-1; D unclear. The V gene's germline CDR1 is LNHDA and CDR2 SQIVND (reference sequence). The V gene lost 5 bases and the J gene lost 1 base, with 8 bases spanning the gap. The CDR3 spans 13 residues. CDR3 DNA: TGTGCCAGTAGTTTTGGCCAGAACACTGAAGCTTTCTTT. It yields the protein CASSFGQNTEAFF.

The rearrangement uses TRBV29-1 and TRBJ1-1; D is perhaps TRBD1 (6 bases). V dropped 7 bases and J dropped 0 bases, with 12 bases sitting between them. CDR1 is SQVTM, CDR2 ANQGSEA, per germline. CDR3 length: 13 amino acids. CDR3 coding DNA: TGCAGCGAGAAACGGACAGTGAACACTGAAGCTTTCTTT. It encodes CSEKRTVNTEAFF.

The CDR3 DNA reads as TGTGCCAGCAGCTCCCCCGGGTGGGTGAACACTGAAGCTTTCTTT. It codes for CASSSPGWVNTEAFF. This chain uses TRBV12-3 or TRBV12-4 with TRBJ1-1; D call uncertain. The V and J ends lost 6 bases and 0 bases respectively, with 14 bases between them. The CDR3 runs to 15 residues.

The chain recombines TRBV14 with TRBJ2-7; D not certain. The V end was cut by 5 bases, the J end by 2 bases, with 7 bases between. The CDR3 is 12 amino acids. The germline CDR1 and CDR2 sequences are SGHDN and FVKESK. The chain's CDR3 is CASSASPYEQYF. The CDR3 DNA reads as TGTGCCAGCAGCGCCTCTCCCTACGAGCAGTACTTC.